This T cell receptor (beta chain) was retrieved from a study of CD8 T cells in ankylosing spondylitis. Findings of the study overall: Ankylosing spondylitis blood appeared to carry a characteristic TCR beta motif of roughly eight highly homologous variants.

Trimming removed 2 bases at V and 5 bases at J, with 10 bases between. CDR3 size: 14 residues. Germline CDR1 SNHLY, CDR2 FYNNEI. As concerns this clonotype: Its antigen is undetermined.

TCRdb recomputed calls from the 5' RACE reads with MiXCR, one row per CDR3 protein. The data show about 540,000 distinct CDR3 sequences, with roughly 12% seen just once and about 6.8% held by the top ten. The source is a male donor with ankylosing spondylitis. The chain employs TRBV2 and TRBJ2-1; D is undetermined. The sample comprised blood, either unsorted or a sorted T cell fraction (not recorded which). CDR3 sequence reads: CASSELLVNNEQFF. The CDR3 DNA sequence: TGTGCCAGCAGTGAACTCCTAGTAAACAATGAGCAGTTCTTC. Together with reference TRBV2 and TRBJ2-1, the CDR3 gives the full variable domain: EPEVTQTPSHQVTQMGQEVILRCVPISNHLYFYWYRQILGQKVEFLVSFYNNEISEKSEIFDDQFSVERPDGSNFTLKIRSTKLEDSAMYFCASSELLVNNEQFFGPGTRLTVL.